The 5 T cell receptor beta chains below come from one sample, sequenced in a study of shared clonotypes between healthy human individuals. Method: immunoSEQ multiplex PCR; TCRdb's copy keeps in-frame clones and lacks some. Of fewer than 400,000 clones listed, under 80% are singletons. Sequences were obtained from memory CD4+ T cells sorted from blood. As to subset: CD45RA-negative fraction. The receptors stem from a man aged 30-40 years in good health.

The chain joins TRBV7-2 to TRBJ1-1; D unresolved. The V gene lost 1 base and the J gene lost 1 base, with 10 bases spanning the gap. The germline V gene encodes CDR1 SGHTA and CDR2 FQGNSA. The CDR3 has 15 amino acids. CDR3 nucleotide sequence: TGTGCCAGCAGCTTAGGTCGTGCAGCGAACACTGAAGCTTTCTTT. Its protein product is CASSLGRAANTEAFF.

The V gene is TRBV11-2, the J gene TRBJ2-5; 8 bases match TRBD2. CDR1 SGHAT and CDR2 FQNNGV come from the germline V gene. The V segment lost 5 bases and the J segment 7 bases; nucleotides outside the gene matches: 12. The CDR3 sequence is 15 residues long. The CDR3 DNA follows: TGTGCCAGCAGCCTCCCGGGACTAGTCTTCGGGACCCAGTACTTC. Amino acid sequence: CASSLPGLVFGTQYF.

The chain recombines TRBV9 with TRBJ2-7; TRBD1 matches at 10 bases. With 2 bases clipped from V and 8 bases from J, the junction kept 10 bases outside the gene matches. Germline CDR1 and CDR2: SGDLS and YYNGEE. The CDR3 extends over 15 amino acids. The CDR3 DNA is TGTGCCAGCAGCGTCGAGATGGGGACAGGGGCTAAGCAGTACTTC. It codes for CASSVEMGTGAKQYF.

This clone showed up just once. This chain links TRBV9 with TRBJ2-1; 9 nucleotides agree with TRBD2. The CDR3 runs to 17 residues. Germline lookup yields CDR1 SGDLS and CDR2 YYNGEE. Germline trimming cut 3 bases from V and 5 bases from J; bases unmatched to any gene: 12. The CDR3 DNA follows: TGTGCCAGCAGCGAGGGACTTAGCGGGAGAGCTGACAATGAGCAGTTCTTC. As protein: CASSEGLSGRADNEQFF.

This chain links TRBV4-3 with TRBJ1-2, with a possible D match to TRBD1 (6 bases). V lost 0 bases, J lost 4 bases, and 15 bases lay in between. In germline, CDR1 is LGHNA, CDR2 YSLEER. The CDR3 has 16 residues. The CDR3 sequence: CASSQDQAGVGYGYTF. CDR3 in DNA: TGCGCCAGCAGCCAAGATCAGGCAGGGGTCGGCTATGGCTACACCTTC.